The 15 T cell receptor beta chains in this list originate from one sample, sequenced in a study of CD4+ T cells in melanoma. Only in-frame clones appear in the TCRdb table, and some are missing; sequencing was by immunoSEQ multiplex PCR. The data contain 90,000 to 130,000 clones, 92% of them singletons. Sequenced input: peripheral blood. The receptors here all came from a human donor with melanoma.

V and J are TRBV4-1 and TRBJ2-7; a possible D gene is TRBD2 (5 bases). The CDR3 contains 13 residues. Germline V CDR1 and CDR2: MGHRA, YSYEKL. Trimming took 0 bases from V and 4 from J, leaving 7 bases between them. CDR3 sequence reads: CASSQDRRYEQYF. CDR3 bases: TGCGCCAGCAGCCAAGACAGGAGGTACGAGCAGTACTTC.

The chain employs TRBV6-1 and TRBJ1-2, with D perhaps matching TRBD1 (5 bases). CDR1 MNHNS and CDR2 SASEGT come from the germline V gene. This CDR3 has 14 amino acids. V was trimmed by 7 bases and J by 4 bases, leaving 16 bases between them. The CDR3 DNA reads as TGTGCCAGCAAGCTCAGCCGTGACAGCTATGGCTACACCTTC. This gives the protein CASKLSRDSYGYTF.

The chain carries TRBV6-1 and TRBJ2-7, with 9 bases that match TRBD2. The ends lost 0 bases at V and 0 bases at J; junction bases unmatched: 6. The CDR3 is made up of 17 amino acids. Germline CDR1 reads MNHNS; CDR2 reads SASEGT. The CDR3 DNA reads TGTGCCAGCAGTGAAGCCTATAGCGGGGGCCCCTCCTACGAGCAGTACTTC. It codes for CASSEAYSGGPSYEQYF.

The chain links TRBV7-2 to TRBJ1-1, with a possible D match to TRBD1 (6 bases). CDR1 is SGHTA, CDR2 FQGNSA, per germline. The CDR3 runs 17 residues. Trimming removed 2 bases from V and 0 bases from J, with 16 bases in between. The CDR3 loop reads CASSLPWTATMNTEAFF. The CDR3, as DNA: TGTGCCAGCAGCTTACCCTGGACAGCCACTATGAACACTGAAGCTTTCTTT. Looking up the rest from reference TRBV7-2 and TRBJ1-1 gives the full variable domain: GAGVSQSPSNKVTEKGKDVELRCDPISGHTALYWYRQSLGQGLEFLIYFQGNSAPDKSGLPSDRFSAERTGGSVSTLTIQRTQQEDSAVYLCASSLPWTATMNTEAFFGQGTRLTVV.

This clone was seen once. The V and J genes are TRBV9 and TRBJ1-2, with 10 bases matching TRBD1. V trimming: 3 bases; J trimming: 8 bases; junction bases outside the gene matches: 7. Per the germline V gene, CDR1 is SGDLS and CDR2 is YYNGEE. The CDR3 sequence is 14 residues long. In DNA form, the CDR3 reads TGTGCCAGCAGCGAATACGGGACAGGGGAAGGCTACACCTTC. Protein: CASSEYGTGEGYTF.

The CDR3, as DNA: TGTGCCTGGACCTTCGGGGACAGGGATCCTCTAGGAAGTTCACCCCTCCACTTT. The encoded protein is CAWTFGDRDPLGSSPLHF. The chain is built from TRBV30 and TRBJ1-6, with 9 nucleotides matching TRBD1. The germline V gene encodes CDR1 GTSNPN and CDR2 SVGIG (reference sequence). The ends lost 4 bases at V and 9 bases at J; junction bases unmatched: 19. This CDR3 is built from 18 residues.

Here the CDR3 reads CASSFQRVSGANVLTF. In DNA form, the CDR3 reads TGTGCCAGCAGTTTTCAAAGGGTCTCTGGGGCCAACGTCCTGACTTTC. The chain recombines TRBV7-2 with TRBJ2-6; the D is unclear. The CDR3 is 16 residues long. Germline CDR1 is SGHTA and CDR2 is FQGNSA. V was shortened by 6 bases and J by 0 bases, with 12 bases between the two germline ends.

This chain joins TRBV9 and TRBJ2-2; D is perhaps TRBD2 (6 bases). Germline V lookup: CDR1 SGDLS, CDR2 YYNGEE. The CDR3 sequence is 15 residues long. The ends were cut back, 0 bases at V and 7 bases at J, with 13 bases in the middle. CDR3 in amino acids: CASSVGVGGNGELFF. Written as DNA, the CDR3 is TGTGCCAGCAGCGTAGGAGTGGGGGGAAACGGGGAGCTGTTTTTT.

V usage is TRBV7-9 and J usage is TRBJ2-1, with D maybe TRBD2 (6 bases). The CDR3 length is 12 residues. Trimming left V 8 bases short and J 4 bases short, with 9 bases between. CDR1 SEHNR and CDR2 FQNEAQ come from the germline V gene (reference sequence). The DNA of the CDR3 is TGTGCCAGCCGCGGGACTTACAATGAGCAGTTCTTC. Translating it yields CASRGTYNEQFF. Filled out from reference TRBV7-9 and TRBJ2-1, the complete variable domain reads DTGVSQNPRHKITKRGQNVTFRCDPISEHNRLYWYRQTLGQGPEFLTYFQNEAQLEKSRLLSDRFSAERPKGSFSTLEIQRTEQGDSAMYLCASRGTYNEQFFGPGTRLTVL.

The CDR3 region has the DNA TGTGCCACCAGCGGGGGGACAGCCTATGGCTACACCTTC. Residues: CATSGGTAYGYTF. The chain recombines TRBV15 with TRBJ1-2; 7 bases line up with TRBD1. The CDR3 sequence is 13 residues long. Germline V gene sequence: CDR1 LNHNV, CDR2 YYDKDF (reference sequence). With 5 bases clipped from V and 4 bases from J, the junction kept 4 bases outside the gene matches.

The V gene is TRBV4-3, the J gene TRBJ1-1; D is undetermined. The CDR3 loop spans 15 amino acids. Trimming cost V 3 bases and J 2 bases, with 13 bases left between them. Germline V gene data show CDR1 as LGHNA and CDR2 as YSLEER. The DNA of the CDR3 is TGCGCCAGCAGCCAGGCGCTTCCAAGTAACACTGAAGCTTTCTTT. Its translation is CASSQALPSNTEAFF.

This chain joins TRBV7-2 and TRBJ2-1; D assignment may be TRBD1 or TRBD2 (6 bases each). With 0 bases removed from V and 13 bases from J, the gap between germline ends came to 16 bases. CDR1 and CDR2 (germline): SGHTA, FQGNSA. This CDR3 spans 14 amino acids. CDR3: CASSLAEGTDSQFF. CDR3 DNA sequence: TGTGCCAGCAGCTTAGCGGAGGGCACGGACAGTCAGTTCTTC.

The CDR3 DNA reads TGTGCCAGCAGCTCCCGGGGGACAGATACGCAGTATTTT. This encodes CASSSRGTDTQYF. The chain links TRBV5-4 to TRBJ2-3; a weak D match, TRBD2 (6 bases). Per the germline V gene, CDR1 is SGHNT and CDR2 is YYREEE (reference sequence). Deletions cut 3 bases from V and 3 bases from J, with 8 bases between. The CDR3 contains 13 residues.

The chain uses TRBV27 and TRBJ2-1; 8 bases align to TRBD2. This CDR3 is 18 amino acids long. Germline CDR1 MNHEY, CDR2 SMNVEV (reference sequence). The J segment lost 4 bases and the V segment lost 5 bases, leaving 16 bases of the junction unmatched. The CDR3 reads CASSPQAGAVKVYNEQFF. In nucleotides, the CDR3 is TGTGCCAGCAGTCCTCAAGCGGGAGCAGTAAAAGTATACAATGAGCAGTTCTTC.

V is TRBV7-3 and J is TRBJ2-7; no reliable D call. CDR1 is SGHTA, CDR2 FQGTGA, per germline. The V and J ends lost 5 bases and 2 bases respectively, with 13 bases between them. The CDR3 consists of 14 residues. The CDR3 loop is CASSALSGPYEQYF. In DNA form, the CDR3 reads TGTGCCAGCAGCGCACTCAGTGGGCCCTACGAGCAGTACTTC.